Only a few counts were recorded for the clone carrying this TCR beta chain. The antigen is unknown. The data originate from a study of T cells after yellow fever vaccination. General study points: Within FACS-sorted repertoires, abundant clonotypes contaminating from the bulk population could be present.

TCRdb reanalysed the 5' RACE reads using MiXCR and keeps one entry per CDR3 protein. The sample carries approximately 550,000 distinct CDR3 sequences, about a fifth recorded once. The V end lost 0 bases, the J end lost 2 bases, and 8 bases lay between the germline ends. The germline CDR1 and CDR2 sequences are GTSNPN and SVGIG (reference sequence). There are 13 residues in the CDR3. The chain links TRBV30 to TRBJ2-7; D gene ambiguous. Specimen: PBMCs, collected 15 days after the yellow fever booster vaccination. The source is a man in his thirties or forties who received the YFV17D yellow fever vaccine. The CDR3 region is CAWSVSRAYEQYF. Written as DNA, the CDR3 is TGTGCCTGGAGTGTTAGCAGAGCCTACGAGCAGTACTTC.